This record looks at one TCR beta chain sequence and its context. Its antigen specificity is not known. No base-level quality is on record; no much larger clone is a single base apart. The collaborating institutions used their own protocols to collect whole blood in K2EDTA tubes. For TCRbeta analysis, collaborators shipped samples as frozen whole blood, isolated PBMCs, or DNA extracted from either of those sample types. The data are from a study of blood T cell repertoires in COVID-19 (dated by TCRdb to the early 2020s). Regarding the complete study: Samples from collaborators originated in the United States, Italy and Spain and spanned both the acute and convalescent phases of COVID-19. The prospective study material was composed of cDNA or gDNA derived from T cells, B-cell-depleted T cells, or PBMCs. A freely available public database, intended as a resource for researchers studying the immune response to SARS-CoV-2, is where the repertoires were released. HLA class I and class II types, where available, came from metadata supplied by the sample provider rather than from assay-based typing. Samples were obtained from the ongoing ImmuneRACE study (first 160 participants) and from approximately 1,200 subjects provided by 6 global collaborators. The dataset comprised deeply sampled blood TCRbeta repertoires from subjects exposed to, actively infected with, or recovered from COVID-19. Nearly every sample came with metadata listing a de-identified subject ID, COVID-19 status, age in years and sex. General conclusions and limits of the study: Clinical and demographic metadata were provided uncurated, with the amount varying by source and participant.

TCRbeta CDR3 regions were amplified from genomic DNA using the immunoSEQ Assay, a bias-controlled multiplex PCR. Per the original workflow: Nucleated cell counts per sample were estimated from amplification of reference gene primers within the assay. Sequence reads were collapsed and filtered to measure the absolute abundance of every unique TCRbeta CDR3 rearrangement. For each sample, productive Simpson clonality was calculated as the square root of Simpson's diversity index over productive rearrangements. Held by TCRdb, this immuneACCESS table contains in-frame sequences only and omits some clones. Under half of the omission traces to an unresolved V gene where checked; the cause of the rest is unknown. V, J and clone size were drawn from that table, and D and trimming were deduced from the DNA. In this sample the table shows some 250,000 clones, around 79% of which occur a single time. The top ten clones comprise about 3% of the sample.

V trim: 5 bases; J trim: 3 bases; unmatched bases: 7. From cysteine to phenylalanine, the CDR3 is 15 amino acids long. The CDR3 DNA has 45 bases and is translated from base 1. The germline V gene (reference sequence) gives CDR1 as SEHNR and CDR2 as FQNEAQ. The source material was peripheral blood. The chain uses TRBV7-9 and TRBJ1-1; a stretch of 9 junction bases matches TRBD1. The TCR originated in an elderly woman with acute or convalescent COVID-19. CDR3 protein: CASSTGQGWHTEAFF. The nucleotide sequence reads as follows: TGTGCCAGCAGCACCGGACAGGGGTGGCACACTGAAGCTTTCTTT.